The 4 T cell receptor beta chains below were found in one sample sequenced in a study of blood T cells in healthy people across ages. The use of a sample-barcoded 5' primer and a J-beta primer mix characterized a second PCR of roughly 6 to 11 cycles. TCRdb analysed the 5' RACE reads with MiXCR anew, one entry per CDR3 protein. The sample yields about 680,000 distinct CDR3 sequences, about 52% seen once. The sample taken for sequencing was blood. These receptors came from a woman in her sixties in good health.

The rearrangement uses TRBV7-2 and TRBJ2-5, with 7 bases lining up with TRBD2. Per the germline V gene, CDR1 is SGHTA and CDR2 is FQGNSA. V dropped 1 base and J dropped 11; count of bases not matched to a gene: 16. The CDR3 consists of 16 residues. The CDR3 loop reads CASSLEPSGKGQEQYF. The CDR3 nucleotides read TGTGCCAGCAGCTTAGAACCCAGCGGGAAAGGGCAAGAGCAGTACTTC.

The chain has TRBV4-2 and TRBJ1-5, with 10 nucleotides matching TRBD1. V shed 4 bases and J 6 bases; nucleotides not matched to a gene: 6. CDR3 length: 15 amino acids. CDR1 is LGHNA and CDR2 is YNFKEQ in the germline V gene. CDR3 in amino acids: CASSPTGGPSQPQHF. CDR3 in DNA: TGTGCCAGCAGCCCGACAGGGGGCCCGAGTCAGCCCCAGCATTTT.

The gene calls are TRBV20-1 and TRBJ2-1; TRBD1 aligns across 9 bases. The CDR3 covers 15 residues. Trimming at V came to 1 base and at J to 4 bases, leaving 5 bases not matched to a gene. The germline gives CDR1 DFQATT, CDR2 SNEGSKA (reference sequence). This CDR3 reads CSARVQDRGYNEQFF. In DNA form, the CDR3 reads TGCAGTGCTAGAGTTCAGGACAGGGGTTACAATGAGCAGTTCTTC.

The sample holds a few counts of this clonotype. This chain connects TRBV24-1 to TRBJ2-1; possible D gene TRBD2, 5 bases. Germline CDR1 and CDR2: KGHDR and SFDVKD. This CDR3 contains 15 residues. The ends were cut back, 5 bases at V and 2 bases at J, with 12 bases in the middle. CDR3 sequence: CATSVGDRTYNEQFF. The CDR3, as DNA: TGTGCCACCAGTGTGGGAGATAGAACCTACAATGAGCAGTTCTTC.